Shown below are 2 T cell receptor beta chains from a single sample sequenced in a study of cytomegalovirus exposure and HLA in healthy donors (dated by TCRdb to the late 2010s). Library prep was done by the immunoSEQ multiplex PCR assay. TCRdb carries this immuneACCESS record with in-frame sequences only. Its versions omit some clonotypes, under half of them owing to an unresolved V gene in the studies checked, with the rest unexplained. This sample gives around 140,000 clones in total; more than 75% of them show up just once. The ten largest account for 7.5% to 9% of the sample. The specimen was PBMCs. The receptors shown here come from a man younger than 35 in good health and CMV-seropositive.

The genes are TRBV5-1 and TRBJ2-3; 7 positions agree with TRBD2. The germline gives CDR1 SGHRS, CDR2 YFSETQ. This CDR3 is 17 amino acids long. With V trimmed by 1 base and J by 0 bases, 8 bases remained unmatched. The CDR3: CASSLWGLADSTDTQYF. The CDR3 bases are TGCGCCAGCAGCTTGTGGGGCCTAGCGGACAGCACAGATACGCAGTATTTT.

The chain couples TRBV6-5 to TRBJ1-1; D is unclear. V was cut by 3 bases and J by 1 base, with 9 bases left in between. This CDR3 spans 14 amino acids. Germline CDR1 reads MNHEY; CDR2 reads SVGAGI. The CDR3 sequence is CASSYQSSNTEAFF. For the CDR3, the DNA is TGTGCCAGCAGTTATCAGTCTTCGAACACTGAAGCTTTCTTT.